Below, 15 T cell receptor beta chains from the same sample are listed, as sequenced in a study of shared clonotypes between healthy human individuals. Sequenced by immunoSEQ multiplex PCR; TCRdb stores in-frame clones only, minus some. Here the sample spans roughly 700,000 clones, around 91% being singletons. The material sequenced was memory CD8+ T cells from PBMCs. Stated subset: CD45RO+ cells pooled with CCR7-negative TemRA cells. All receptors derive from a man aged 18 to 30 in good health. Some clones in this sample may be carry-over from other donors' samples.

As DNA, the CDR3 is TGTGCCAGCAGTTTGGTACTAGCGGGAGACTTTAATGAGCAGTTCTTC. Its protein product is CASSLVLAGDFNEQFF. This chain connects TRBV28 to TRBJ2-1; 11 bases agree with TRBD2. Unmatched junction bases numbered 8, after V lost 3 bases and J lost 7 bases. Germline V CDR1 and CDR2: MDHEN, SYDVKM. The CDR3 contains 16 residues.

The chain joins TRBV28 to TRBJ2-1, with a weak D call TRBD1 (5 bases). From germline, CDR1 is MDHEN and CDR2 SYDVKM. The CDR3 length is 16 residues. With 2 bases removed from V and 6 bases from J, the gap between germline ends came to 17 bases. CDR3 in DNA: TGTGCCAGCAGTTTAAATCCGGACAAACCCTTCAATGAGCAGTTCTTC. It yields the protein CASSLNPDKPFNEQFF.

V gene TRBV4-1 combines with J gene TRBJ2-5, with 14 nucleotides matching TRBD2. V was pared by 4 bases and J by 5 bases, with 12 bases of the junction left unmatched. The CDR3 runs to 18 residues. Per the germline V gene, CDR1 is MGHRA and CDR2 is YSYEKL. The CDR3 nucleotides are TGCGCCAGCAGCCTGGGTGGCCGACTAGCGGGAGGGCCGGAGACCCAGTACTTC. Encoded protein: CASSLGGRLAGGPETQYF.

On this clone itself: This sample also contains other DNA sequences that code for the same CDR3. The CDR3 nucleotides read TGTGCCAGCAGTTACTCGTCGAATGAGCAGTACTTC. Encoded protein: CASSYSSNEQYF. This chain uses TRBV6-5 with TRBJ2-7; unclear D gene. Trimming left V 0 bases short and J 7 bases short, with 7 bases between. This CDR3 is built from 12 residues. The germline CDR1 and CDR2 sequences are MNHEY and SVGAGI.

The rearrangement uses TRBV5-8 and TRBJ1-2, with no clear D. CDR3 size: 15 residues. The V gene lost 2 bases and the J gene lost 1 base, with 12 bases spanning the gap. The germline V gene has CDR1 SGHTS and CDR2 YDEGEE. The CDR3 DNA sequence: TGTGCCAGCAGCTTAATTACGAGTCTTAACTATGGCTACACCTTC. Protein: CASSLITSLNYGYTF.

Only one count was recorded for this clone. In nucleotides, the CDR3 is TGTGCCAGCCTAGCGGGGCCATACAATGAGCAGTTCTTC. It specifies CASLAGPYNEQFF. The rearrangement joins TRBV18 to TRBJ2-1; TRBD2 agrees at 9 bases. This CDR3 is built from 13 residues. Germline V gene data show CDR1 as KGHSH and CDR2 as LQKENI. V lost 8 bases to trimming and J lost 4 bases; unmatched junction nucleotides: 3.

This rearrangement joins TRBV11-3 to TRBJ2-2; D possibly uses TRBD1 or TRBD2 (6 bases each). The CDR3 totals 18 residues. The V gene's germline CDR1 is SGHNT and CDR2 YENEEA. Trimming took 5 bases from V and 4 from J, leaving 23 bases between them. In DNA form, the CDR3 reads TGTGCCAGCAGCCCTTCATGGGGGGCCGCCCAGAGCACCGGGGAGCTGTTTTTT. Translated, it gives CASSPSWGAAQSTGELFF.

As regards this clone: Distinct nucleotide sequences in the sample also encode this CDR3. J is TRBJ1-1 and V is TRBV7-9; D unresolved. V lost 4 bases and J lost 0, with 6 bases in between. There are 13 residues in the CDR3. Germline loops: CDR1 SEHNR, CDR2 FQNEAQ (reference sequence). The CDR3 here is CASSSNMNTEAFF. CDR3 DNA sequence: TGTGCCAGCAGCTCTAATATGAACACTGAAGCTTTCTTT.

The chain couples TRBV19 to TRBJ1-1; D not resolved. Germline V lookup: CDR1 LNHDA, CDR2 SQIVND (reference sequence). The CDR3 spans 13 residues. Trimming left V 8 bases short and J 5 bases short, with 15 bases between. This chain's CDR3 is CASGWDDETEAFF. As DNA, the CDR3 is TGTGCCAGTGGATGGGATGACGAAACTGAAGCTTTCTTT.

The chain carries TRBV7-3 and TRBJ1-5; D not resolved. V was clipped by 3 bases and J by 6 bases, with 9 bases between them. CDR1 and CDR2 from the germline V gene are SGHTA and FQGTGA. The CDR3 has 13 amino acids. The chain's CDR3 is CASSFGGSQPQHF. The CDR3 region has the DNA TGTGCCAGCAGCTTTGGCGGCTCTCAGCCCCAGCATTTT.

This clone has only a few counts. This chain joins TRBV6-6 and TRBJ2-4; D may be TRBD1 (5 bases). Germline lookup yields CDR1 MNHNY and CDR2 SVGAGI (reference sequence). Trimming left V 0 bases short and J 8 bases short, with 14 bases between. This CDR3 region has 15 residues. CDR3 region: CASSYSARAKDIQYF. DNA of the CDR3: TGTGCCAGCAGTTACTCGGCCAGGGCGAAGGACATTCAGTACTTC.

The chain recombines TRBV15 with TRBJ2-2; D not resolved. CDR3 length: 14 amino acids. Germline lookup yields CDR1 LNHNV and CDR2 YYDKDF (reference sequence). Trimming left V 0 bases short and J 4 bases short, with 6 bases between. CDR3 in DNA: TGTGCCACCAGCAGAGATTCAGTCACCGGGGAGCTGTTTTTT. Translation: CATSRDSVTGELFF.

This clone was detected once. This chain connects TRBV6-1 to TRBJ2-5; TRBD1 matches 8 bases. The CDR3 is 15 residues long. The junction had 10 bases not matched to a gene; V was cut back by 6 bases and J by 4 bases. Germline CDR1 MNHNS, CDR2 SASEGT. CDR3 region: CASRADREVRETQYF. The DNA for the CDR3 is TGTGCCAGCAGGGCGGACAGGGAGGTTCGAGAGACCCAGTACTTC.

The chain couples TRBV14 to TRBJ2-7; D not certain. Trimming stripped 1 base from V and 0 bases from J, with 4 bases between. There are 13 residues in the CDR3. The germline V gene encodes CDR1 SGHDN and CDR2 FVKESK. CDR3 loop: CASSQVGSYEQYF. The CDR3 nucleotides read TGTGCCAGCAGCCAAGTAGGCTCCTACGAGCAGTACTTC.

This sequence joins TRBV2 and TRBJ1-2, with 8 nucleotides matching TRBD1. Per germline, CDR1 SNHLY and CDR2 FYNNEI. The CDR3 covers 15 residues. V lost 4 bases, J lost 4 bases, and 8 bases stayed unmatched. CDR3 loop: CASSGARTGPYGYTF. The CDR3 region has the DNA TGTGCCAGCAGTGGAGCGAGGACAGGGCCCTATGGCTACACCTTC.